These 10 T cell receptor beta chains were sequenced from one sample in a study of blood T cells in healthy people across ages. Using a J-beta primer mix together with a sample-barcoded 5' primer, a second PCR was run for roughly 6 to 12 cycles. TCRdb used MiXCR to reprocess the 5' RACE reads, holding one entry per CDR3 protein. The data show under 950,000 distinct CDR3 sequences, about 20% seen once. The sample consisted of blood. The receptors stem from a man aged 65 to 85 in good health.

This clonotype was seen more than once but under ten times. Written as DNA, the CDR3 is TGCGCCAGCGGGACTAGCTCCATCTCTGGGGCCAACGTCCTGACTTTC. Its translation: CASGTSSISGANVLTF. V usage is TRBV10-2 and J usage is TRBJ2-6, with 9 bases that match TRBD2. Trimming took 8 bases from V and 0 from J; bases not matched to a gene: 5. Germline CDR1 reads WSHSY; CDR2 reads SAAADI. The CDR3 has 16 amino acids.

This clonotype has more than one count but fewer than ten. The chain couples TRBV6-6 to TRBJ1-1; D may be TRBD1 (5 bases). This CDR3 has 15 residues. The germline CDR1 and CDR2 sequences are MNHNY and SVGAGI (reference sequence). Trimming stripped 0 bases from V and 7 bases from J, with 15 bases between. The CDR3 nucleotides read TGTGCCAGCAGTTACTCAGGCCGGGGCGCGGTTGAAGCTTTCTTT. It translates to CASSYSGRGAVEAFF.

J is TRBJ1-1 and V is TRBV20-1; 8 positions agree with TRBD1. V lost 1 base, J lost 6 bases, and 7 bases stayed unmatched. Looked up from germline, CDR1 is DFQATT and CDR2 is SNEGSKA (reference sequence). This CDR3 is 14 amino acids long. The CDR3 DNA follows: TGCAGTGCTAGAGGATGGCAGGGGGCGGCTGAAGCTTTCTTT. Protein sequence: CSARGWQGAAEAFF.

V usage is TRBV7-2 and J usage is TRBJ1-1; D is undetermined. CDR1 is SGHTA, CDR2 FQGNSA, per germline. This CDR3 comprises 13 residues. Trimming removed 3 bases from V and 9 bases from J, with 14 bases in between. The chain's CDR3 is CASSFAGSPQAFF. CDR3 nucleotides: TGTGCCAGCAGCTTCGCAGGCTCGCCCCAAGCTTTCTTT.

The CDR3 is CASSPHLAGGPYEQYF. The CDR3 DNA follows: TGTGCCAGCAGTCCCCATCTAGCGGGGGGGCCCTACGAGCAGTACTTC. J is TRBJ2-7 and V is TRBV12-3 or TRBV12-4; 12 bases fit TRBD2. The CDR3 sequence is 16 residues long. Trimming at V came to 5 bases and at J to 2 bases, leaving 7 bases not matched to a gene.

This clonotype was observed a handful of times. The gene calls are TRBV18 and TRBJ1-6; D gene uncertain. Germline V gene data show CDR1 as KGHSH and CDR2 as LQKENI. This CDR3 is 14 amino acids long. V was trimmed by 3 bases and J by 7 bases, leaving 10 bases between them. The CDR3 sequence is CASSPETQNSPLHF. The CDR3 coding sequence is TGTGCCAGCTCACCTGAGACACAAAATTCACCCCTCCACTTT.

This chain joins TRBV2 and TRBJ2-2; TRBD2 agrees at 10 bases. CDR1 is SNHLY and CDR2 is FYNNEI in the germline V gene. The CDR3 has 14 amino acids. V was pared by 7 bases and J by 3 bases, with 2 bases of the junction left unmatched. The CDR3 DNA sequence: TGTGCCAGCACTAGCGGGGGATACACCGGGGAGCTGTTTTTT. This gives the protein CASTSGGYTGELFF. Drawing the rest from reference TRBV2 and TRBJ2-2, the complete variable domain is EPEVTQTPSHQVTQMGQEVILRCVPISNHLYFYWYRQILGQKVEFLVSFYNNEISEKSEIFDDQFSVERPDGSNFTLKIRSTKLEDSAMYFCASTSGGYTGELFFGEGSRLTVL.

The chain couples TRBV3-1 to TRBJ2-1; D is uncertain. Germline V lookup: CDR1 LGHDT, CDR2 YNNKEL (reference sequence). The CDR3 spans 14 residues. Trimming took off 0 bases at V and 2 bases at J, with 5 bases between the two ends. This CDR3 reads CASSQESTYNEQFF. As DNA, the CDR3 is TGTGCCAGCAGCCAAGAGTCGACCTACAATGAGCAGTTCTTC.

The chain recombines TRBV7-7 with TRBJ1-2; D is undetermined. Germline loops: CDR1 SSHAT, CDR2 FNYEAQ (reference sequence). The V end lost 5 bases, the J end lost 8 bases, and 9 bases lay between the germline ends. The CDR3 spans 11 residues. The CDR3 loop is CASSVGGGYTF. CDR3 in DNA: TGTGCCAGCAGCGTGGGTGGCGGCTACACCTTC.

The chain combines TRBV20-1 with TRBJ2-4; D is undetermined. CDR3 length equals 17 residues. V gave up 6 bases and J gave up 0 bases, with 21 bases separating them. The germline V gene has CDR1 DFQATT and CDR2 SNEGSKA (reference sequence). CDR3 coding DNA: TGCAGTGCCAACGGTGGACCGACAAATTTAGCCAAAAACATTCAGTACTTC. This gives the protein CSANGGPTNLAKNIQYF.